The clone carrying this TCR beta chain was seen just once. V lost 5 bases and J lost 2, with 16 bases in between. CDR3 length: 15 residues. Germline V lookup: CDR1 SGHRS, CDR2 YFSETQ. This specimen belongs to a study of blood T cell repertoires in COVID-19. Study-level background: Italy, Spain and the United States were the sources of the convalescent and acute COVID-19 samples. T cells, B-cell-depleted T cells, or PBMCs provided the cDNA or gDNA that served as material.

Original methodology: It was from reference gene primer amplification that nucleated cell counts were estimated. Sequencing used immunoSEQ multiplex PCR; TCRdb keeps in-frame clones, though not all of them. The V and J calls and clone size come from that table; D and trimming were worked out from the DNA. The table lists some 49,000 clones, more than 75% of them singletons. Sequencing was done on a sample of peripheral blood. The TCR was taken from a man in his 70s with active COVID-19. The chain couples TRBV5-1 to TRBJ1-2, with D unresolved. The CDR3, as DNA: TGCGCCAGCAGGCTCCCGGCGCCGGGGAACTATGGCTACACCTTC. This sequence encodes CASRLPAPGNYGYTF.